What follows describes a single T cell receptor (beta chain). This clonotype was seen more than once but under ten times. Its antigen has not been determined. No base quality values were provided; no much bigger clone lies one nucleotide off. The data originate from a study of T-cell memory formation after mild COVID-19 (dated by TCRdb to about 2021). In the study overall: TCR sequence clusters from the two donors were largely donor specific. The cohort comprised two young, previously healthy adult volunteers, one female and one male. In a couple of donors, T-cell clones that expanded and contracted after mild COVID-19 were tracked by sequencing TCRalpha and TCRbeta repertoires over time.

PBMCs were isolated by Ficoll-Paque density gradient centrifugation. Sequencing was performed on an Illumina NovaSeq 6000. Using 5'RACE with constant-segment primers, TCRalpha and TCRbeta cDNA libraries were constructed, with sample barcodes and unique molecular identifiers added in the process. Trizol reagent was used to extract RNA from every sample. Amplification of the libraries took two PCR steps, and the second step added a second sample barcode plus Illumina TruSeq adapters. The libraries were sequenced on an Illumina NovaSeq using 2 x 150 bp paired-end reads. As for the authors' bioinformatics: With migec v1.2.7, reads were demultiplexed and then collapsed into UMI-guided consensus sequences. Using mixcr v2.1.11, the UMI consensuses were aligned to TRA and TRB V and J templates and assembled into clonotypes. A clonotype was counted as expanded or contracted only when both edgeR and NoisET called the clonotype significant, with the noise models trained on biological replicates. edgeR calls used a false discovery rate-adjusted p below 0.01 and a log2 fold-change threshold of 1. As an exploratory analysis of dynamics, max-normalized trajectories of the 1000 most abundant clonotypes were examined by PCA with hierarchical clustering. The CD4 or CD8 phenotype of responding clones was assigned using the separately sequenced CD4+ and CD8+ repertoires. Using fastp at Q25 and MiXCR, TCRdb reprocessed the public reads and kept productive beta chains. All rows with the same CDR3 protein become a single entry with the most common DNA and genes. In this record, the V and J calls reflect TCRdb's handling and not the investigators' own analysis. The sample table shows hundreds of thousands of distinct CDR3 sequences, and over 15% are seen once. 20% to 25% of the sample is taken by the ten largest.

From its cysteine to its phenylalanine, the CDR3 spans 14 amino acids. The DNA shown is the 42-base CDR3, in frame from base 1. V is shortened by 2 bases, J by 5 bases, and the region joining them spans 10 bases. CDR1 MNHEY and CDR2 SVGAGI are derived from the germline V gene. Overall results and qualifications from the work: Clones contracting from day 15 to 85 had balanced CD4/CD8 phenotypes, while a second wave expanding from day 15 to 37 was biased towards CD4+. Only two mild cases were covered by the study, and larger cohorts that include severe cases with pre-infection samples were considered necessary. SARS-CoV-2 specificity was not confirmed for the second-wave clones peaking on day 37. Contracting CD4+ clones were located mainly in the CM and EM memory subsets, whereas CD8+ clones were found to be enriched in EMRA. Some responding clones were found in pre-infection memory, which suggests that pre-existing cross-reactive memory T cells took part in the SARS-CoV-2 response.

The receptor's source is a man aged 18 to 29 who had mild COVID-19 (a few samples of this study predate the infection). The sample titles of this study are shuffled in the database, so cell type and time point are left out; the donor was told from shared clones. The sequenced sample consisted of PBMCs or a T cell subset sorted from them (not recorded which). The sequence is built from TRBV6-5 and TRBJ1-5; no confident D gene assignment can be made. The CDR3 amino acid sequence is: CASSYRADHQPQHF. The nucleotides are TGTGCCAGCAGTTACAGGGCAGACCATCAGCCCCAGCATTTT.